A single sample gave rise to the 26 T cell receptor delta chains below, sequenced in a study of gamma delta lymphoproliferative disorders and STAT genes. Genomic DNA from isolated PBMCs served as the sequencing template. TCRdb re-called the multiplex PCR reads using CATT. The table shows roughly 700 delta-chain clones, with 1.5% occurring only once. Input material: blood. The source is a human donor in good health.

Comment on this clone: A read error is likely here: a far larger clone is one base away. The chain combines TRDV1 with TRDJ1, with 10 bases identical to TRDD3. The CDR3 spans 23 residues. CDR1 TSWWSYY and CDR2 QGS come from the germline V gene. Unmatched junction bases numbered 27, after V lost 4 bases and J lost 1 base. The CDR3 DNA is TGTGCTCTTGGGGCCCTCCCAGCCCTCCTCAAAAGCAGGGGGATACGCGGCACCGATAAACTCATCTTT. It specifies CALGALPALLKSRGIRGTDKLIF.

A note on this clone: TCRdb shows a much larger clone's protein in place of this DNA's translation, and the two differ at residue 17, likely through a read error; the protein shown is translated from the DNA. The rearrangement uses TRDV1 and TRDJ1; TRDD3 matches 10 bases. There are 23 residues in the CDR3. V shed 4 bases, J shed 1 base, and the junction held 27 bases outside the gene matches. Germline V gene sequence: CDR1 TSWWSYY, CDR2 QGS. CDR3 protein: CALGALPVLLKSRGIRSTDKLIF. The CDR3 bases are TGTGCTCTTGGGGCCCTCCCAGTCCTCCTCAAAAGCAGGGGGATACGCAGCACCGATAAACTCATCTTT.

About this clone: The protein in TCRdb stems from a much larger clone and differs at residue 14 from this DNA's translation, likely a read error; here the protein is translated from the DNA. The rearrangement joins TRDV1 to TRDJ1, with unresolved D. Germline CDR1 TSWWSYY, CDR2 QGS. The CDR3 is 19 residues long. The DNA of the CDR3 is TGTGCTCTTGGGGCATTCCCCCCCTGGTGGTCCAAGTACGCCGATAAGCTCATCTTT. This gives the protein CALGAFPPWWSKYADKLIF.

There are a few counts of this clone. The TCRdb record carries a much larger clone's protein, which differs from this DNA's translation at residue 9; a read error is the likely cause, and the protein listed here is the DNA translation. The chain has TRDV2 and TRDJ1; D gene uncertain. With 0 bases removed from V and 4 bases from J, the gap between germline ends came to 26 bases. From germline, CDR1 is GEAIGNYY and CDR2 EKD. The CDR3 contains 19 residues. Here the CDR3 reads CACDTVGAGQRVVGDKLIF. CDR3 bases: TGTGCCTGTGACACCGTCGGGGCAGGCCAACGGGTTGTTGGCGATAAACTCATCTTT.

In this sample, this clone turned up a few times. A far bigger clonotype differs at one base, so this is likely a read error. The identical CDR3 is also encoded by other nucleotide sequences in the sample. V gene TRDV2 combines with J gene TRDJ1; TRDD3 matches 10 bases. Germline V gives CDR1 GEAIGNYY, CDR2 EKD. This CDR3 comprises 15 residues. The trim removed 7 bases at V and 2 bases at J, leaving 9 bases unmatched. CDR3 nucleotide sequence: TGTGCCTGCGATCTTTTACTGGGGGATACCGATAAACTCATCTTT. Translating gives CACDLLLGDTDKLIF.

This clone came up a few times. With a far larger clone one base away, a read error is the likely cause. At the DNA level, this CDR3 is encoded by other sequences in the same sample as well. The chain has TRDV2 and TRDJ1, with D hard to call. Germline CDR1 reads GEAIGNYY; CDR2 reads EKD. V lost 7 bases and J lost 0, with 14 bases in between. This CDR3 has 14 amino acids. The CDR3 reads CACDPLRDTDKLIF. The CDR3 nucleotides are TGTGCCTGCGACCCTTTGAGGGACACCGATAAACTCATCTTT.

A word on this clone: A read error is likely here: a far larger clone is one base away. The V call is TRDV1, the J call TRDJ1, with 12 bases that match TRDD3. The CDR3 extends over 25 amino acids. V lost 0 bases to trimming and J lost 2 bases; unmatched junction nucleotides: 28. CDR1 is TSWWSYY, CDR2 QGS, per germline. CDR3 residues: CALGELTIGPPLFWGIRVMTDKLIF. In nucleotides, the CDR3 is TGTGCTCTTGGGGAACTTACTATTGGACCCCCTCTTTTCTGGGGGATACGCGTGATGACCGATAAACTCATCTTT.

This clone has only a few counts. A far larger clone is one nucleotide away, so this likely arose from a read error. V gene TRDV1 combines with J gene TRDJ1, with 9 bases fitting TRDD3. Germline V gene lookup returns CDR1 TSWWSYY and CDR2 QGS. This CDR3 contains 22 residues. The ends lost 0 bases at V and 8 bases at J; junction bases unmatched: 28. The CDR3 protein is CALGELFPLLPIAAWGMEKLIF. The CDR3 coding sequence is TGTGCTCTTGGGGAACTATTCCCCCTACTTCCTATTGCCGCCTGGGGGATGGAAAAACTCATCTTT.

This clone was detected a few times. J is TRDJ1 and V is TRDV1, with D tentatively TRDD2 (5 bases). The germline V gene encodes CDR1 TSWWSYY and CDR2 QGS. V dropped 3 bases and J dropped 0 bases, with 20 bases sitting between them. The CDR3 consists of 18 residues. This CDR3 reads CALGDDIHPLPNTDKLIF. In DNA, the CDR3 is TGTGCTCTTGGGGATGATATCCACCCTCTTCCAAACACCGATAAACTCATCTTT.

The sample holds a few counts of this clone. V is TRDV2 and J is TRDJ1, with TRDD3 matching 8 bases. The germline CDR1 and CDR2 sequences are GEAIGNYY and EKD. The CDR3 extends over 21 amino acids. J was trimmed by 0 bases and V by 3 bases; bases with no gene match: 23. This chain's CDR3 is CACDSILGALRRSPNTDKLIF. The CDR3 DNA follows: TGTGCCTGTGACTCAATACTGGGGGCCCTCCGGCGATCCCCGAACACCGATAAACTCATCTTT.

There are a few counts of this clone. Since a far larger clone is one base different, this is likely a read error. Different DNA sequences within this sample yield the same CDR3. V and J are TRDV2 and TRDJ1; D call uncertain. There are 19 residues in the CDR3. Germline values: CDR1 GEAIGNYY, CDR2 EKD. Trimming pared 0 bases from V and 5 bases from J, leaving 27 bases between. The CDR3 DNA follows: TGTGCCTGTGACACCGTCGGGGCAGACCAACGGGTTGTTGGTGATAAACTCATCTTT. Amino acid sequence: CACDTVGADQRVVGDKLIF.

V gene TRDV1 combines with J gene TRDJ1; 8 nucleotides align to TRDD3. The CDR3 runs 16 residues. Germline V gene sequence: CDR1 TSWWSYY, CDR2 QGS. The V and J ends lost 5 bases and 4 bases, in that order; junction bases with no gene match: 12. CDR3 nucleotide sequence: TGTGCTCTTGGGTCCAACCGGGGGGATAAAGTCGATAAACTCATCTTT. Residues: CALGSNRGDKVDKLIF.

In regard to this clone: For this DNA, TCRdb reports the protein of a much larger clone, which diverges at residue 5, most likely from a read error; the protein presented here is translated directly from the DNA. The chain has TRDV2 and TRDJ1, with TRDD3 matching over 10 bases. The V gene end was trimmed by 4 bases and the J gene end by 2 bases; junction bases not matched to a gene: 6. CDR1 and CDR2 (germline): GEAIGNYY, EKD. CDR3 size: 15 residues. The CDR3 coding sequence is TGTGCCTGTGATCGTTTACTGGGGGATACCGATAAACTCATCTTT. The encoded protein is CACDRLLGDTDKLIF.

Only a few counts were recorded for this clone. The protein in TCRdb stems from a much larger clone and differs at residue 12 from this DNA's translation, likely a read error; here the protein is translated from the DNA. The CDR3 reads CALGEKGWGQYADKLIF. The CDR3 DNA is TGTGCTCTTGGGGAAAAGGGCTGGGGACAGTACGCCGATAAACTCATCTTT. V is TRDV1 and J is TRDJ1; D may be TRDD3 (6 bases). Deletions cut 2 bases from V and 3 bases from J, with 19 bases between. CDR1 TSWWSYY and CDR2 QGS come from the germline V gene. The CDR3 has 17 residues.

This clone showed up just a few times. The protein given by TCRdb reflects a much larger clone and differs at residue 6 from this DNA's translation, likely from a read error; the protein shown is the DNA's translation. The V call is TRAV38-2/DV8, the J call TRDJ1; tentatively, D is TRDD3 (6 bases). The CDR3 contains 17 residues. CDR1 and CDR2 (germline): TSESDYY, QEAYKQQN. V shed 5 bases and J shed 0 bases, with 20 bases lying between them. The CDR3 region is CAYSTSTGGPYTDKLIF. CDR3 in DNA: TGTGCTTATAGTACCTCGACCGGGGGACCTTACACCGATAAACTCATCTTT.

Notes on this clone: The protein TCRdb gives is from a much larger clone and does not agree with this DNA's translation at residue 18, likely a read error; the protein shown here comes from the DNA. V usage is TRDV2 and J usage is TRDJ1; TRDD3 agrees at 9 bases. Per the germline V gene, CDR1 is GEAIGNYY and CDR2 is EKD. This CDR3 has 21 amino acids. CDR3 nucleotide sequence: TGTGCCTGTGACACCGTAGGGAAAACTGGGGGACTTGGGGAGTCCACCGATAGACTCATCTTT. Its translation: CACDTVGKTGGLGESTDRLIF.

Points on this clone: For this DNA, TCRdb reports the protein of a much larger clone, which diverges at residue 7, most likely from a read error; the protein presented here is translated directly from the DNA. The rearrangement uses TRDV2 and TRDJ1; D is unresolved. The length of the CDR3 is 19 residues. Germline V gene data show CDR1 as GEAIGNYY and CDR2 as EKD. The V gene lost 0 bases and the J gene lost 4 bases, with 26 bases spanning the gap. The CDR3 DNA follows: TGTGCCTGTGACACCGTCAGGGCAGACCAACGGGTTGTTGGCGATAAACTCATCTTT. Protein: CACDTVRADQRVVGDKLIF.

This clone has only a few counts. This DNA's translation and the protein TCRdb lists, from a much larger clone, do not match at residue 3, likely due to a read error; the protein shown is translated from the DNA. This rearrangement joins TRDV3 to TRDJ1; 9 nucleotides align to TRDD2. Trimming at V came to 5 bases and at J to 1 base, leaving 29 bases not matched to a gene. Germline-derived CDR1 and CDR2 are TVYSNPD and GDNSRS (reference sequence). The CDR3 runs 21 residues. The CDR3 spells CAPQGAFLRLGSYSTTDKLIF. Written as DNA, the CDR3 is TGTGCCCCCCAGGGGGCCTTCCTACGGCTGGGGTCCTATTCAACCACCGATAAACTCATCTTT. Variable domain in full (rest from reference TRDV3 and TRDJ1): CDKVTQSSPDQTVASGSEVVLLCTYDTVYSNPDLFWYRIRPDYSFQFVFYGDNSRSEGADFTQGRFSVKHILTQKAFHLVISPVRTEDSATYYCAPQGAFLRLGSYSTTDKLIFGKGTRVTVEP.

There are a few counts of this clone. The TCRdb protein, from a much larger clone, departs from this DNA's translation at residue 6, likely by read error; the protein shown derives from the DNA. J is TRDJ1 and V is TRDV1, with TRDD3 matching over 10 bases. Per germline, CDR1 TSWWSYY and CDR2 QGS. CDR3 length: 25 amino acids. Trimming at V came to 1 base and at J to 3 bases, leaving 32 bases not matched to a gene. Written as DNA, the CDR3 is TGTGCTCTTGGGGAACCCACGTTCTTCCTCAGCCTACTGGGGGATCCGGGTCGGGATCCCGATAAACTCATCTTT. Protein product: CALGEPTFFLSLLGDPGRDPDKLIF.

This clone appeared a few times. The chain links TRDV3 to TRDJ1; the match to TRDD3 covers 9 bases. Trimming cost V 3 bases and J 0 bases; bases outside gene matches: 14. There are 17 residues in the CDR3. Germline V gene lookup returns CDR1 TVYSNPD and CDR2 GDNSRS (reference sequence). The CDR3 reads CAFHSGYWGTHTDKLIF. CDR3 nucleotides: TGTGCCTTCCACTCAGGCTACTGGGGGACTCACACCGATAAACTCATCTTT.

This clone came up a few times. This DNA's translation and the protein TCRdb lists, from a much larger clone, do not match at residue 7, likely due to a read error; the protein shown is translated from the DNA. The chain couples TRDV2 to TRDJ1, with 7 bases aligning to TRDD3. Germline V lookup: CDR1 GEAIGNYY, CDR2 EKD. This CDR3 contains 15 residues. Trimming at V came to 4 bases and at J to 2 bases, leaving 9 bases not matched to a gene. This chain's CDR3 is CACDLLPGDTDKLIF. CDR3 coding DNA: TGTGCCTGTGATCTTTTACCGGGGGATACCGATAAACTCATCTTT.

This clone was detected only a few times. A far larger clone is one base from this, pointing to a likely read error. The sample carries other DNA sequences with the same CDR3. This chain joins TRDV1 and TRDJ1, with 11 bases fitting TRDD3. This CDR3 spans 26 amino acids. Germline V gene sequence: CDR1 TSWWSYY, CDR2 QGS. The V gene end was trimmed by 0 bases and the J gene end by 5 bases; junction bases not matched to a gene: 35. The CDR3 DNA follows: TGTGCTCTTGGGGAACTGGCTCTTCCTGACTACCGACCCTTACACCTACTGGGGGATAAAAGGGATAAACTCATCTTT. Translation: CALGELALPDYRPLHLLGDKRDKLIF.

By share of the sample, this clone is medium-sized. Given a far larger clone just one base away, this is likely a sequencing read error. Different DNA sequences within this sample yield the same CDR3. The chain's CDR3 is CAYSTPTGGPYTDKLIF. The CDR3 region has the DNA TGTGCTTATAGTACCCCGACTGGGGGACCTTACACTGATAAACTCATCTTT. V gene TRAV38-2/DV8 combines with J gene TRDJ1, with 9 bases matching TRDD3. The CDR3 is 17 residues long. Germline values: CDR1 TSESDYY, CDR2 QEAYKQQN.

For this clone: Only one base separates this from a far larger clonotype, so it likely reflects a read error. Other DNA sequences in this specimen translate into the identical CDR3. The chain couples TRDV1 to TRDJ1; 10 nucleotides match TRDD3. This CDR3 comprises 23 residues. V gave up 4 bases and J gave up 1 base; unmatched junction bases: 27. Looked up from germline, CDR1 is TSWWSYY and CDR2 is QGS. CDR3 coding DNA: TGTGCTCTTGGGGCCCTCCCAGTCCTCCTCAAAAGTAGGGGGATACGCGGCACCGATAAACTCATCTTT. Translation: CALGALPVLLKSRGIRGTDKLIF.

Details on this clone: A read error likely explains this, since a far larger clone differs by one base. Other DNA sequences in this specimen translate into the identical CDR3. The V call is TRDV1, the J call TRDJ1; 12 bases match TRDD3. The germline CDR1 and CDR2 sequences are TSWWSYY and QGS. This CDR3 has 25 amino acids. The DNA of the CDR3 is TGCGCTCTTGGGGAACTTACTATTGGACCCCTTCTTTTCTGGGGGATACGCGTGATGACCGATAAACTCATCTTT. Its translation is CALGELTIGPLLFWGIRVMTDKLIF.

As regards this clone: The protein given by TCRdb reflects a much larger clone and differs at residue 6 from this DNA's translation, likely from a read error; the protein shown is the DNA's translation. The V gene is TRDV2, the J gene TRDJ1; 9 bases are shared with TRDD3. This CDR3 is 21 amino acids long. V gave up 0 bases and J gave up 1 base; unmatched junction bases: 20. CDR1 is GEAIGNYY, CDR2 EKD, per germline. DNA for the CDR3: TGTGCCTGTGACACCTTAGGGAAAACTGGGGGACTTGGGGAGTCCACCGATAAACTCATCTTT. Translating gives CACDTLGKTGGLGESTDKLIF.